Each of the 8 T cell receptor beta chains below was sequenced from the same sample in a study of early T cells in non-severe SARS-CoV-2 infection. Using its own MiXCR run on the 5' RACE reads, TCRdb lists one record per CDR3 protein. The sample has around 84,000 distinct CDR3 sequences; roughly 10% are singletons. The sample consisted of whole blood, taken at baseline. These receptors were collected from an adult who was a healthcare worker with PCR-confirmed SARS-CoV-2 infection or an uninfected control (not recorded which).

In its sample, this clonotype was seen many times. The chain links TRBV27 to TRBJ1-5; D remains ambiguous. CDR3 length: 14 amino acids. Looked up from germline, CDR1 is MNHEY and CDR2 is SMNVEV (reference sequence). Between the trimmed V and J ends, which lost 5 bases and 2 bases, there was a span of 10 bases. The CDR3 here is CASSRRGGNQPQHF. The CDR3 region has the DNA TGTGCCAGCAGTCGTCGAGGAGGCAATCAGCCCCAGCATTTT.

This chain uses TRBV28 with TRBJ2-5; 7 nucleotides align to TRBD2. J was trimmed by 4 bases and V by 5 bases; bases with no gene match: 13. Germline CDR1 reads MDHEN; CDR2 reads SYDVKM. The CDR3 is made up of 16 amino acids. The CDR3 sequence is CASSLRERGLGETQYF. The CDR3 DNA reads as TGTGCCAGCAGTCTCCGGGAGCGGGGTCTGGGAGAGACCCAGTACTTC.

This clonotype was seen just once. The V call is TRBV15, the J call TRBJ2-1; D perhaps matches TRBD1 (6 bases). Germline V gives CDR1 LNHNV, CDR2 YYDKDF (reference sequence). There are 14 residues in the CDR3. Trimming took 1 base from V and 5 from J, leaving 9 bases between them. CDR3 amino acids: CATSRAHRDNEQFF. CDR3 coding DNA: TGTGCCACCAGCAGAGCCCACAGGGACAATGAGCAGTTCTTC.

There are a few counts of this clonotype. V gene TRBV12-3 or TRBV12-4 combines with J gene TRBJ2-5, with D uncertain. With 3 bases removed from V and 2 bases from J, the gap between germline ends came to 10 bases. This CDR3 has 14 residues. The CDR3 spells CASSLLGKQETQYF. CDR3 DNA sequence: TGTGCCAGCAGTTTGTTGGGAAAGCAAGAGACCCAGTACTTC.

This clonotype has a handful of counts. The genes are TRBV4-1 and TRBJ2-7; TRBD1 is a possible D gene (5 bases). The germline V gene has CDR1 MGHRA and CDR2 YSYEKL. This CDR3 has 14 residues. Trimming removed 1 base from V and 1 base from J, with 8 bases in between. CDR3: CASSQGRASYEQYF. The CDR3 coding sequence is TGCGCCAGCAGCCAAGGCAGGGCTTCCTACGAGCAGTACTTC.

At least ten counts were recorded for this clonotype. The rearrangement uses TRBV24-1 and TRBJ2-1; TRBD2 agrees at 12 bases. The CDR3 is 15 residues long. V lost 7 bases to trimming and J lost 9 bases; unmatched junction nucleotides: 9. CDR1 KGHDR and CDR2 SFDVKD come from the germline V gene. The CDR3 DNA sequence: TGTGCCACCAGCCCCCCGACTAGCGGGAGCGGTGAGCAGTTCTTC. Amino acid sequence: CATSPPTSGSGEQFF.

J is TRBJ2-6 and V is TRBV6-5, with a possible D match to TRBD2 (5 bases). The germline CDR1 and CDR2 sequences are MNHEY and SVGAGI. The CDR3 totals 16 residues. The ends were cut back, 0 bases at V and 4 bases at J, with 10 bases in the middle. The CDR3 region is CASSYSLAAGANVLTF. The DNA for the CDR3 is TGTGCCAGCAGTTACTCCCTAGCTGCCGGGGCCAACGTCCTGACTTTC.

This chain links TRBV5-4 with TRBJ2-1, with TRBD1 identical over 9 bases. Germline CDR1 is SGHNT and CDR2 is YYREEE (reference sequence). V lost 4 bases, J lost 5 bases, and 4 bases stayed unmatched. The CDR3 extends over 14 amino acids. For the CDR3, the DNA is TGTGCCAGCAGCGGGACAGGGTACCACAATGAGCAGTTCTTC. Its translation is CASSGTGYHNEQFF.